This T cell receptor beta chain was obtained from a study of blood T cell repertoires in COVID-19. Study overall: PBMCs, B-cell-depleted T cells, or T cells were the source of the cDNA or gDNA that made up the material.

Original analysis: Estimates of nucleated cell counts were drawn from the amplification of reference gene primers. Assay: immunoSEQ multiplex PCR; the TCRdb copy retains only in-frame clones and omits some. That table supplies the V and J calls and clone size; D and trimming were determined from the DNA. The profile shows around 280,000 clones, around 90% of them singletons. The CDR3 loop spans 14 amino acids. The germline V gene encodes CDR1 SGHDT and CDR2 YYEEEE. V was cut by 0 bases and J by 4 bases, with 7 bases left in between. The chain has TRBV5-6 and TRBJ2-2; no definite D call. The sample taken for sequencing was peripheral blood. The source is a man between 65 and 85 years old with acute or convalescent COVID-19. CDR3 bases: TGTGCCAGCAGCTTGGAGTGGAGCACCGGGGAGCTGTTTTTT. The encoded protein is CASSLEWSTGELFF.